This T cell receptor beta chain comes out of a study of post-analysis software for immune sequencing data. About the research overall: Multiple sclerosis in the patients followed relapsing-remitting, secondary progressive and progressive-relapsing courses. Study-wide results and limits: A significant reduction in normalized Chao1 diversity was observed in multiple sclerosis patients versus controls. Those samples that were prepared in the same batch co-clustered strongly by F measure. Among about 5 TRBV segments more frequent in patients than controls were TRBV5-6, TRBV5-1 and TRBV20-1.

Unique molecular identifiers were built into the TCR beta cDNA libraries. Each sample of about 0.95 to 10 million input T cells yielded 500,000 or so cDNA molecules, so each molecule approximated one T cell. TCRdb redid the calling of the PCR reads with MiXCR, one entry per CDR3 protein. Counted here are approximately 630,000 distinct CDR3 sequences, over 45% occurring once; the ten biggest clones make up roughly 10%. The CDR3 has 12 residues. Germline V gene lookup returns CDR1 MNHEY and CDR2 SVGEGT. Trimming pared 5 bases from V and 2 bases from J, leaving 7 bases between. This clonotype was seen only a few times. Its antigen is unidentified.

The chain has TRBV6-2 or TRBV6-3 and TRBJ2-7; D is ambiguous. Sequenced input: blood. The receptor's source is a girl aged 2-15 years with multiple sclerosis. The CDR3 nucleotides are TGTGCCAGCAGTCAGTCAACCTACGAGCAGTACTTC. It yields the protein CASSQSTYEQYF.